This T cell receptor beta chain was found in a study of identifying expanded T cells in peripheral blood. The study's findings and limits: Approximately two-week clone count variance significantly increased as total template count grew.

In the case of this clone: Its antigen is as yet unknown.

The CDR3 spans 14 residues. V gave up 2 bases and J gave up 5 bases, with 10 bases separating them. The germline CDR1 and CDR2 sequences are LNHDA and SQIVND (reference sequence). Profiling relied on immunoSEQ multiplex PCR, and the TCRdb table lists in-frame clones only, not all of them. Here the sample spans about 50,000 clones, under 85% being singletons. This receptor was identified in a person aged 18-70 years in good health. The chain has TRBV19 and TRBJ2-1; D may match TRBD1 or TRBD2 (5 bases each). Sequencing was carried out using blood. The CDR3 DNA is TGTGCCAGTAGTATATCGGGACGACACAATGAGCAGTTCTTC. Its protein product is CASSISGRHNEQFF.